The 5 T cell receptor beta chains below were found in one sample sequenced in a study of identical twins. TCRdb re-called the 5' RACE reads with MiXCR, one entry per CDR3 protein. Of around 690,000 distinct CDR3 sequences listed, 20% to 25% are singletons. This sample was also put to use in a study of T cells expressing NK-cell markers.

Sequences were obtained from PBMCs. These receptor sequences come from a woman aged 18-35 years in good health.

The sample holds one count of this clonotype. The gene calls are TRBV5-1 and TRBJ1-5; 7 bases agree with TRBD1. With 4 bases clipped from V and 6 bases from J, the junction kept 13 bases outside the gene matches. Germline assignment: CDR1 SGHRS and CDR2 YFSETQ. The length of the CDR3 is 16 residues. CDR3 amino acids: CASSPGAGGNRQPQHF. The CDR3 DNA reads TGCGCCAGCAGCCCCGGGGCAGGGGGGAATCGTCAGCCCCAGCATTTT.

The chain has TRBV6-1 and TRBJ2-7, with a tentative D call TRBD1 (6 bases). Per germline, CDR1 MNHNS and CDR2 SASEGT. Trimming took off 7 bases at V and 5 bases at J, with 18 bases between the two ends. The CDR3 totals 14 residues. DNA of the CDR3: TGTGCCAGCAAACCGGGACAAGGGTCTCACGAGCAGTACTTC. This gives the protein CASKPGQGSHEQYF.

This chain links TRBV20-1 with TRBJ1-5, with a weak D call TRBD1 (6 bases). Trimming shortened V by 5 bases and J by 5 bases, and 16 bases separated the two germline ends. There are 14 residues in the CDR3. The germline gives CDR1 DFQATT, CDR2 SNEGSKA (reference sequence). This CDR3 is CSARRRDTYQPQHF. The CDR3 DNA is TGCAGTGCTCGTAGGCGGGACACTTATCAGCCCCAGCATTTT.

The chain is built from TRBV20-1 and TRBJ2-3; TRBD2 aligns across 8 bases. Germline lookup yields CDR1 DFQATT and CDR2 SNEGSKA (reference sequence). The CDR3 length is 15 residues. V dropped 3 bases and J dropped 4; count of bases not matched to a gene: 9. The CDR3 coding sequence is TGCAGTGCTAGCGGGGGGGCCGTGAATCCAGATACGCAGTATTTT. Translation gives CSASGGAVNPDTQYF.

This clonotype came up a few times. CDR3 protein: CASAAGSETQYF. CDR3 nucleotides: TGTGCCAGCGCGGCGGGCTCAGAGACCCAGTACTTC. The J gene is TRBJ2-5, the V gene TRBV6-5; D possibly corresponds to TRBD2 (5 bases). The CDR3 length is 12 residues. V lost 8 bases and J 4 bases, leaving 11 bases between the germline ends. CDR1 MNHEY and CDR2 SVGAGI come from the germline V gene.